The sequence of this T cell receptor beta chain was determined in a study of CD4 T cells in relation to SARS-CoV-2 and coronaviruses. Across the whole study: The restricting HLA molecule for shared crossreactive spike epitopes was mapped.

This table comes from immunoSEQ multiplex PCR, and its TCRdb copy is limited to in-frame clones, with some not included. The sample has roughly 68,000 clones, over 90% seen once. Unexposed donor CD4+ T cells date from about 2010-2019, before the COVID-19 pandemic. Germline lookup yields CDR1 SEHNR and CDR2 FQNEAQ (reference sequence). V shed 5 bases, J shed 8 bases, and the junction held 6 bases outside the gene matches. This CDR3 region has 15 residues. Study-wide results and caveats: The cross-reactivity analysis covered only spike protein, not other viral proteins. Compared with monoreactive clones, crossreactive clones showed significantly weaker SARS-CoV-2 expansion. Pre-pandemic and post-infection samples never came from the same donor.

A note on this clone: The target antigen is unknown.

The sequenced sample was naive CD4+ T cells from PBMCs. As for subset: naive CD4+ T cells isolated by negative enrichment. The clonotype comes from a human donor in good health. V is TRBV7-9 and J is TRBJ2-1; 13 bases align to TRBD2. CDR3 DNA sequence: TGTGCCAGCAGCCCACTAGCGGGAGGGCCTCATGAGCAGTTCTTC. Amino acid sequence: CASSPLAGGPHEQFF.